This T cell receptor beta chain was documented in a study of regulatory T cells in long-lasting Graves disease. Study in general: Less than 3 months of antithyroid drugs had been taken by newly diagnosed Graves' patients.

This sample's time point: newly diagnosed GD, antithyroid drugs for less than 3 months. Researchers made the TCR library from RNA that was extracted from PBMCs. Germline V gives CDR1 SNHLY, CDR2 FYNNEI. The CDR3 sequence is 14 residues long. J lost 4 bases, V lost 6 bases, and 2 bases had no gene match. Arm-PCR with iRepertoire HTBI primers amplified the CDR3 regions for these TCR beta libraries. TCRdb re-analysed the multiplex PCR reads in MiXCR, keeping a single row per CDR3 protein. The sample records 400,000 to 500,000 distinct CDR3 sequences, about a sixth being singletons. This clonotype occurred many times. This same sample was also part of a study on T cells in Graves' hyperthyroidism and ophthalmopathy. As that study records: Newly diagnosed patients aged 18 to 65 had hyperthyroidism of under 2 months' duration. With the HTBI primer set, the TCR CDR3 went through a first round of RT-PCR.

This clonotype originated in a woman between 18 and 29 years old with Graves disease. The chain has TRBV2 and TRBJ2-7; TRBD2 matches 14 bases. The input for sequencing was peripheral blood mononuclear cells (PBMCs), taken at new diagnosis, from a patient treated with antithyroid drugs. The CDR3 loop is CASSGTSGGYEQYF. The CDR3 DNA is TGTGCCAGCAGCGGGACTAGCGGGGGTTACGAGCAGTACTTC.